The rows below give T cell receptor beta chains drawn from one sample of a study of blood T cell repertoires in COVID-19. Using immunoSEQ multiplex PCR, the repertoire was profiled, and TCRdb retains in-frame clones only, with some absent. This sample has 390,000 or so clones, with just under 90% found just once. Input material: PBMCs or T cells enriched from blood (not recorded which). The receptor set was obtained from a woman aged 45 to 65 who had recovered from COVID-19. Each CDR3 is given with its conserved first and last residue. A D gene is named only where the DNA matches it firmly. A row's size may be missing; if present it is once, few, many or a size class.

d_gene	j_gene	v_gene	abundance	CDR3nt	CDR3aa
.	TRBJ1-2	TRBV12-5	few	TGTGCTAGTGGTTGGGCCTATGGCTACACCTTC	CASGWAYGYTF
.	TRBJ2-7	TRBV5-1	.	TGCGCCAGCAGACTTCGACAGTACGAGCAGTACTTC	CASRLRQYEQYF
.	TRBJ1-2	TRBV30	.	TGTGCCTGGAGTGTACTAGCCTCCGGCTACACCTTC	CAWSVLASGYTF
TRBD1	TRBJ1-4	TRBV14	.	TGTGCCAGCAGCCCCCGACAGGGTGGCGAAAAACTGTTTTTT	CASSPRQGGEKLFF
.	TRBJ2-7	TRBV6-5	.	TGTGCCAGCAATCCCAGCTCCTACGAGCAGTACTTC	CASNPSSYEQYF
.	TRBJ2-5	TRBV9	.	TGTGCCAGCAGTAGTGGGCGGGGAAGGGAGACCCAGTACTTC	CASSSGRGRETQYF
.	TRBJ2-2	TRBV5-1	.	TGCGCCAGCAATCACGGAGGGGTTAACACCGGGGAGCTGTTTTTT	CASNHGGVNTGELFF
.	TRBJ1-1	TRBV2	.	TGTGCCAGCAGTGAAACATTGAACACTGAAGCTTTCTTT	CASSETLNTEAFF
.	TRBJ1-5	TRBV10-3	.	TGTGCCATCAGTGGGGCTAACGGTCAGCCCCAGCATTTT	CAISGANGQPQHF
.	TRBJ2-1	TRBV4-2	.	TGTGCCAGCAGCCCGTACTCTAAACAGTACAATGAGCAGTTCTTC	CASSPYSKQYNEQFF
.	TRBJ2-2	TRBV24-1	.	TGTGCCACCAGGCCTGGCGGCGCCGGGGAGCTGTTTTTT	CATRPGGAGELFF
TRBD2	TRBJ2-5	TRBV6-6	.	TGTGCCAGCAGTCCCTCCCCCGGACTAGCAGGGGAGACCCAGTACTTC	CASSPSPGLAGETQYF
.	TRBJ1-2	TRBV7-9	.	TGTGCCAGCAGTTCAGGGGTTGGCTACACCTTC	CASSSGVGYTF
TRBD1	TRBJ1-1	TRBV10-1	few	TGCGCCAGCAGTGAGTCGATAGGCAGGGGGAATACTGAAGCTTTCTTT	CASSESIGRGNTEAFF
.	TRBJ2-2	TRBV9	.	TGTGCCAGCAGCGTCAACAGTTTGAACACCGGGGAGCTGTTTTTT	CASSVNSLNTGELFF
TRBD1	TRBJ1-1	TRBV29-1	.	TGCAGCGCCGGATCGGACAGGGGAAGCACTGAAGCTTTCTTT	CSAGSDRGSTEAFF
TRBD2	TRBJ2-7	TRBV11-2	.	TGTGCCAGCAGCTTAGTGGGGCTAGCGGAATACGAGCAGTACTTC	CASSLVGLAEYEQYF
TRBD1	TRBJ1-3	TRBV6-5	.	TGTGCCAGCCGGCCCGGGACAGGGGCTGGAAACACCATATATTTT	CASRPGTGAGNTIYF
.	TRBJ1-6	TRBV4-1	.	TGCGCCAGCAGCCACCCAGCGGAATTCACACCCCTCCACTTT	CASSHPAEFTPLHF
TRBD2	TRBJ2-1	TRBV11-1	.	TGTGCCAGCAGCTTAAGCGGGGGGTACAATGAGCAGTTCTTC	CASSLSGGYNEQFF
TRBD1	TRBJ1-6	TRBV28	.	TGTGCCAGCAGCCTGGGACAGGGGAATAATAATTCACCCCTCCACTTT	CASSLGQGNNNSPLHF
.	TRBJ1-1	TRBV4-1	.	TGCGCCAGCAGCCCCCTGATGGCAAAAATGAACACTGAAGCTTTCTTT	CASSPLMAKMNTEAFF
TRBD1	TRBJ1-2	TRBV19	.	TGTGCCACAGGACAGGGAACCCTACTCTACTATGGCTACACCTTC	CATGQGTLLYYGYTF
TRBD1	TRBJ1-3	TRBV7-2	.	TGTGCCAGCAGCTTAGTCCCCAGGGGGGCGGGAAACACCATATATTTT	CASSLVPRGAGNTIYF
.	TRBJ1-4	TRBV7-6	.	TGTGCCAGCAGCTTAACAATTAGCGCAAGGATTCTGTTTTTT	CASSLTISARILFF
.	TRBJ1-5	TRBV2	.	TGTGCCAGCAGTGACTTACAGGGAAATCAGCCCCAGCATTTT	CASSDLQGNQPQHF
TRBD1	TRBJ1-4	TRBV9	.	TGTGCCAGCAGCCCAGGGCAGGGGGATGATAATGAAAAACTGTTTTTT	CASSPGQGDDNEKLFF
.	TRBJ1-1	TRBV14	.	TGTGCCAGCAGCCTATGGGGCACCTACACTGAAGCTTTCTTT	CASSLWGTYTEAFF
.	TRBJ1-4	TRBV7-7	.	TGTGCTAGCATCAAAAAACACTCGGGGGGGCATAATGAAAAACTGTTTTTT	CASIKKHSGGHNEKLFF
.	TRBJ2-2	TRBV19	few	TGTGCCAGTAGTATAAGCATCGATAGAAACACCGGGGAGCTGTTTTTT	CASSISIDRNTGELFF
.	TRBJ2-7	TRBV19	.	TGTGCCAGTAGTATAGGTCCTACCTACGAGCAGTACTTC	CASSIGPTYEQYF
TRBD2	TRBJ2-3	TRBV6-1	.	TGTGCCAGCAGTGAGGTAGCGGGGGGCACAGATACGCAGTATTTT	CASSEVAGGTDTQYF
.	TRBJ1-1	TRBV12-3/TRBV12-4	.	TGTGCCAGCAGGTATCATCAGGGTAGAGCTTTCTTT	CASRYHQGRAFF
TRBD1	TRBJ1-1	TRBV28	.	TGTGCCAGCAGTCCGCCCGGGACAGGTGAAGCTTTCTTT	CASSPPGTGEAFF
TRBD1	TRBJ1-2	TRBV30	.	TGTGCCTACTCGACAGGGGCCCTAGACTACACCTTC	CAYSTGALDYTF
TRBD2	TRBJ2-1	TRBV5-1	.	TGCGCCAGCAGCCTTGGGACTAGCGGGGGGGCTAGTTATGAGCAGTTCTTC	CASSLGTSGGASYEQFF
.	TRBJ2-7	TRBV7-9	.	TGTGCCAGCAGCTTACCGGTGACCTACGAGCAGTACTTC	CASSLPVTYEQYF
.	TRBJ1-5	TRBV28	once	TGTGCCAGCAGTGGGCAGGGGCGTATGAGCAATCAGCCCCAGCATTTT	CASSGQGRMSNQPQHF
.	TRBJ1-5	TRBV2	.	TGTGCCAGCAGCCTAAGATATAGCAATCAGCCCCAGCATTTT	CASSLRYSNQPQHF
.	TRBJ1-2	TRBV18	.	TGTGCCACCACAGACACTAACTATGGCTACACCTTC	CATTDTNYGYTF
TRBD2	TRBJ2-3	TRBV4-1	.	TGCGCCAGCAGCCGACAAGCGGGGGGTACAGATACGCAGTATTTT	CASSRQAGGTDTQYF
.	TRBJ1-6	TRBV7-9	.	TGTGCCAGCAGCTTAACTGATTATAATTCACCCCTCCACTTT	CASSLTDYNSPLHF
.	TRBJ2-5	TRBV28	.	TGTGCCAGCAGTTCATCGGAGGAGACCCAGTACTTC	CASSSSEETQYF
.	TRBJ1-6	TRBV9	.	TGTGCCAGCAGCGCGGGAGAGAGGTCACCCCTCCACTTT	CASSAGERSPLHF
.	TRBJ1-3	TRBV6-5	.	TGTGCCAGCAGTCCCCCAGGGATGCGGAACACCATATATTTT	CASSPPGMRNTIYF
.	TRBJ2-3	TRBV28	.	TGTGCCAGCAGCCCTAGAGACAGGTCATTCACAGATACGCAGTATTTT	CASSPRDRSFTDTQYF
.	TRBJ1-2	TRBV28	.	TGTGCCAGCAGTCTGGGACATCCCGTCTATGGCTACACCTTC	CASSLGHPVYGYTF
TRBD2	TRBJ2-7	TRBV6-5	.	TGTGCCAGCAGTATGGGACTAGCGGGGGGGCACGAGCAGTACTTC	CASSMGLAGGHEQYF
.	TRBJ1-1	TRBV6-1	.	TGTGCCAGCAGTGACGCTCTCGGGGGAATGAACACTGAAGCTTTCTTT	CASSDALGGMNTEAFF
.	TRBJ2-7	TRBV30	.	TGTGCCTGGACTGGGTCTAGCTCCTACGAGCAGTACTTC	CAWTGSSSYEQYF
.	TRBJ2-1	TRBV2	.	TGTGCCAGCAGCCTCCGCGTCGCCCACAATGAGCAGTTCTTC	CASSLRVAHNEQFF
TRBD1	TRBJ2-7	TRBV7-9	.	TGTGCCAGCCGTTCTGGGCAGGGGGCTATCGAGCAGTACTTC	CASRSGQGAIEQYF
.	TRBJ2-3	TRBV5-1	.	TGCGCCAGCAGCAATGCGGGGTACACAGATACGCAGTATTTT	CASSNAGYTDTQYF
.	TRBJ1-4	TRBV30	.	TGTGCCTGGAGGGCCCTAGGGGTTCGGGAAAAACTGTTTTTT	CAWRALGVREKLFF
TRBD1	TRBJ1-5	TRBV19	.	TGTGCCAGTGGGGGACAGGGGCGCCGGAGCAATCAGCCCCAGCATTTT	CASGGQGRRSNQPQHF
TRBD1	TRBJ1-4	TRBV2	.	TGTGCCAGCAGAGTACCGGGACAGGGATTTGAAAAACTGTTTTTT	CASRVPGQGFEKLFF
TRBD1	TRBJ1-5	TRBV7-9	.	TGTGCCAGCAGCTTAGCCATGGGGACAGAGAGCAATCAGCCCCAGCATTTT	CASSLAMGTESNQPQHF
TRBD2	TRBJ2-3	TRBV2	once	TGTGCCATCCACCGTAGCGGGGCGCGAACAGATACGCAGTATTTT	CAIHRSGARTDTQYF
TRBD1	TRBJ1-5	TRBV29-1	.	TGCAGCGTTGTCGTACAGGGGGCTCGGGGCAATCAGCCCCAGCATTTT	CSVVVQGARGNQPQHF